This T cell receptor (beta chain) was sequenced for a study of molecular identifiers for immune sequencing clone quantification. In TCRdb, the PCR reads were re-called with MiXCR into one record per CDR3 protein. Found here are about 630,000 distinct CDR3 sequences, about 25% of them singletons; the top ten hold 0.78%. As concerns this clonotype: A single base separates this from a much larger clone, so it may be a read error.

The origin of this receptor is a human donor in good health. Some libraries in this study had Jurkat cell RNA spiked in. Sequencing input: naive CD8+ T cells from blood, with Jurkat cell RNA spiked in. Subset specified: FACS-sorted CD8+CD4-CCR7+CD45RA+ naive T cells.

CDR3 nucleotide sequence: TGTGCCAGCAGCCCCCCCGGTCGAGAGACCCCGTACTTC. This encodes CASSPPGRETPYF. This rearrangement joins TRBV11-2 to TRBJ2-5; no definite D call. CDR1 SGHAT and CDR2 FQNNGV come from the germline V gene. CDR3 length: 13 residues.